This T cell receptor (beta chain) was identified during a study of shared clonotypes between healthy human individuals. At the level of the study: CD4 naive cells filled three plates per donor, CD4 memory three, CD8 naive two and CD8 memory one. Study findings and constraints: The sharing of 5% to 5.5% of naive CD4 clonotypes was seen across a few donors. Naive subsets usually exceeded memory subsets in estimated richness. Although depth was large, rarefaction showed that sequencing of the sorted subsets was incomplete.

Positively selected for CCR7, the CD45RO-negative cells used as naive CD8 cells excluded terminally differentiated effector memory CD45RA+ cells. In regard to this clone: Its antigen is currently unknown.

Clones were read by immunoSEQ multiplex PCR, and TCRdb kept only the in-frame ones, dropping some. The table shows almost 700,000 clones, with 92% occurring only once. The CDR3 has 17 amino acids. The V and J ends lost 6 bases and 0 bases, in that order; junction bases with no gene match: 12. Germline V CDR1 and CDR2: LNHDA, SQIVND (reference sequence). The chain couples TRBV19 to TRBJ2-7; 9 nucleotides match TRBD2. Material for sequencing was naive CD8+ T cells sorted from blood. This receptor was taken from a man aged 30-40 years in good health. The CDR3 bases are TGTGCCAGTAGCCTCGGCCTCTTAGCGGGAGACTCCTACGAGCAGTACTTC. Translated: CASSLGLLAGDSYEQYF. Variable domain in full (rest from reference TRBV19 and TRBJ2-7): DGGITQSPKYLFRKEGQNVTLSCEQNLNHDAMYWYRQDPGQGLRLIYYSQIVNDFQKGDIAEGYSVSREKKESFPLTVTSAQKNPTAFYLCASSLGLLAGDSYEQYFGPGTRLTVT.